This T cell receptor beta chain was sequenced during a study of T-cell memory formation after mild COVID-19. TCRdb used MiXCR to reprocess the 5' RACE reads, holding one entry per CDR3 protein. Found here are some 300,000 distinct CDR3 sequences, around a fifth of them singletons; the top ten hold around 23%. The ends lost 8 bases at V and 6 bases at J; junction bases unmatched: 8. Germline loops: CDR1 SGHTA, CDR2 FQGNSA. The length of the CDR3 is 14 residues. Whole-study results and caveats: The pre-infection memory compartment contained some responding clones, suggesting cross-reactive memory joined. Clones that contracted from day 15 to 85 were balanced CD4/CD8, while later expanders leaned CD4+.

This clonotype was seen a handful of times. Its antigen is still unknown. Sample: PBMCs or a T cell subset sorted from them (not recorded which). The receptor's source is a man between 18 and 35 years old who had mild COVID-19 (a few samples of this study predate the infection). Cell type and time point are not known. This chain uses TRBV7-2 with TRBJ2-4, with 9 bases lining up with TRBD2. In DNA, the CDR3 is TGTGCCAGCTCTCGTGCGGGGGGGACAAACATTCAGTACTTC. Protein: CASSRAGGTNIQYF. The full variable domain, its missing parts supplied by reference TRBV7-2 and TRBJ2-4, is GAGVSQSPSNKVTEKGKDVELRCDPISGHTALYWYRQSLGQGLEFLIYFQGNSAPDKSGLPSDRFSAERTGGSVSTLTIQRTQQEDSAVYLCASSRAGGTNIQYFGAGTRLSVL.